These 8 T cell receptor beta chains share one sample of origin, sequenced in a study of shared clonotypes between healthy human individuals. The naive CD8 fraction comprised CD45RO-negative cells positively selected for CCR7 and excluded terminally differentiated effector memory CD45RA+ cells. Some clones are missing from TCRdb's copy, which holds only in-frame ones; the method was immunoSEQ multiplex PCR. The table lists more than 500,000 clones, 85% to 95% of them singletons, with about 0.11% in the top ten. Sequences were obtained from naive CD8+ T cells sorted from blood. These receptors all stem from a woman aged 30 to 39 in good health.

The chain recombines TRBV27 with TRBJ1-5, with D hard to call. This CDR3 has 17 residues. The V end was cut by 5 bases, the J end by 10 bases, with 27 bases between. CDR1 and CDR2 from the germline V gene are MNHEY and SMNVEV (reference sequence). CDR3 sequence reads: CASSPKVSLSSFFPQHF. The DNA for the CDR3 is TGTGCCAGCAGTCCCAAAGTGAGCCTGTCCTCCTTTTTTCCCCAGCATTTT.

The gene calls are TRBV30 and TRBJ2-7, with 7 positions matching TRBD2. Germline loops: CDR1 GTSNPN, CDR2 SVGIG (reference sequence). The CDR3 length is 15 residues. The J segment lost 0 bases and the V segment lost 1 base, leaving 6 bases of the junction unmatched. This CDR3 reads CAWSARESISYEQYF. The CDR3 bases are TGTGCCTGGAGTGCGCGGGAGAGCATCTCCTACGAGCAGTACTTC.

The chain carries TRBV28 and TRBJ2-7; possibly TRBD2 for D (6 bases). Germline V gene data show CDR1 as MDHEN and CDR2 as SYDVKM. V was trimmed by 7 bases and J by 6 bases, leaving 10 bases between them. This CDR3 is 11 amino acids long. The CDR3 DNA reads TGTGCCAGCAAGGCGGGGCTCGAGCAGTACTTC. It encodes CASKAGLEQYF.

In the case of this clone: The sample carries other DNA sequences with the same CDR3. This chain's CDR3 is CASSLGAEQYF. CDR3 DNA: TGTGCCAGCAGCCTAGGTGCCGAGCAGTACTTC. The rearrangement links TRBV7-9 to TRBJ2-7; no clear D gene. V shed 5 bases and J shed 6 bases, with 8 bases lying between them. Germline V gene data show CDR1 as SEHNR and CDR2 as FQNEAQ (reference sequence). The CDR3 is 11 residues long.

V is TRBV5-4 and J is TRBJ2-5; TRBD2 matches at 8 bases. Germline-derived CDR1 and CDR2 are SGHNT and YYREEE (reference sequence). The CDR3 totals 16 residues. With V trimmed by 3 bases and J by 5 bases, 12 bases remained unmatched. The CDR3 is CASSSGRREGWETQYF. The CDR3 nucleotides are TGTGCCAGCAGCTCCGGCCGTCGGGAGGGCTGGGAGACCCAGTACTTC.

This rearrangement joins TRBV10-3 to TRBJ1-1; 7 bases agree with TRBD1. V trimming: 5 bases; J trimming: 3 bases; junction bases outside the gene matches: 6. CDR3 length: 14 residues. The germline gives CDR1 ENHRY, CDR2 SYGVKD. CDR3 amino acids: CAISTTGLDTEAFF. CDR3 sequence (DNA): TGTGCCATCAGTACGACAGGGCTCGACACTGAAGCTTTCTTT.

CDR3 coding DNA: TGTGCCAGCAGAGGAGCGGGAGGTCGGAGGGAGACCCAGTACTTC. This sequence encodes CASRGAGGRRETQYF. The V call is TRBV25-1, the J call TRBJ2-5; TRBD2 aligns across 9 bases. Germline loops: CDR1 MGHDK, CDR2 SYGVNS. The CDR3 runs to 15 residues. V was pared by 6 bases and J by 5 bases, with 10 bases of the junction left unmatched.

The DNA of the CDR3 is TGTGCCAGCAGCTTGGGGGGCAACACTGAAGCTTTCTTT. It is translated as CASSLGGNTEAFF. This rearrangement joins TRBV5-5 to TRBJ1-1; weak D call: TRBD1 (5 bases). Deletions cut 0 bases from V and 2 bases from J, with 5 bases between. Germline assignment: CDR1 SGHKS and CDR2 YYEKEE (reference sequence). This CDR3 has 13 residues. Using reference TRBV5-5 and TRBJ1-1 for the parts outside the CDR3, the full variable domain is DAGVTQSPTHLIKTRGQQVTLRCSPISGHKSVSWYQQVLGQGPQFIFQYYEKEERGRGNFPDRFSARQFPNYSSELNVNALLLGDSALYLCASSLGGNTEAFFGQGTRLTVV.